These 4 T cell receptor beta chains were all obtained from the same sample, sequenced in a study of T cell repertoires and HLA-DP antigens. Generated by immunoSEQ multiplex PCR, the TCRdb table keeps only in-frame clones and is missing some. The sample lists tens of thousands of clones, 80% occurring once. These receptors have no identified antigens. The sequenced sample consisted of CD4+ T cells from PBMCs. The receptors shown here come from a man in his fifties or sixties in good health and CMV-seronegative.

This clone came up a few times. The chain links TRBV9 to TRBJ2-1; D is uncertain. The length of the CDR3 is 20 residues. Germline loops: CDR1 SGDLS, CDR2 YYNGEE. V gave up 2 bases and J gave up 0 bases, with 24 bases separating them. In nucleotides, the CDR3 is TGTGCCAGCAGCGTCAGTCCGGGCCCAAACGGCATTAGCTCCTACAATGAGCAGTTCTTC. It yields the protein CASSVSPGPNGISSYNEQFF.

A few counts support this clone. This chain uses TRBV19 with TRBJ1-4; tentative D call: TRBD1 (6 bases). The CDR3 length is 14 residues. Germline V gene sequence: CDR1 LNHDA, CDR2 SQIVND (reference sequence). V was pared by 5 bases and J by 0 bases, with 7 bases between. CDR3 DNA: TGTGCCAGTAGTCGGACAGCAACTAATGAAAAACTGTTTTTT. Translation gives CASSRTATNEKLFF.

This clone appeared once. CDR3 sequence reads: CASSFRQGNYGYTF. CDR3 nucleotide sequence: TGTGCCAGCAGCTTTAGGCAGGGCAACTATGGCTACACCTTC. This chain uses TRBV13 with TRBJ1-2; TRBD1 is a possible D gene (5 bases). V lost 3 bases to trimming and J lost 2 bases, with 10 bases between them. This CDR3 comprises 14 residues. Germline V gene data show CDR1 as PRHDT and CDR2 as FYEKMQ (reference sequence).

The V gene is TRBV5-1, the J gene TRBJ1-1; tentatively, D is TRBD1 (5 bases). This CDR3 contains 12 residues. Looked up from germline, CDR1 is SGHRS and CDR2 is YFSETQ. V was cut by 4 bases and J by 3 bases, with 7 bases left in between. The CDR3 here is CASSRDDTEAFF. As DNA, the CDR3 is TGCGCCAGCAGCCGGGACGACACTGAAGCTTTCTTT.